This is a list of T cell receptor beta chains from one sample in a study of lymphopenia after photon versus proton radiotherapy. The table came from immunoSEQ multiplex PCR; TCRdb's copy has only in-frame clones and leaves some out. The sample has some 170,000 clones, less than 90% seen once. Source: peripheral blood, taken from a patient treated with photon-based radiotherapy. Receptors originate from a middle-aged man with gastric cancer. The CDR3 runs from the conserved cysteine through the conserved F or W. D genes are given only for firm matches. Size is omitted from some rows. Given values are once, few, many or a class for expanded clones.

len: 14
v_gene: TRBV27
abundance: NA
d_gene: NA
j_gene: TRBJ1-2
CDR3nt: TGTGCCAGCAGCGGACAGCCATCCTATGAAGGCTACACCTTC
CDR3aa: CASSGQPSYEGYTF

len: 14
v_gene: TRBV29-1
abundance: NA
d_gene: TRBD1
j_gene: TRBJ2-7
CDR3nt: TGCAGCGCGAATATCGACAGGGGGGTCTACGAGCAGTACTTC
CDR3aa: CSANIDRGVYEQYF

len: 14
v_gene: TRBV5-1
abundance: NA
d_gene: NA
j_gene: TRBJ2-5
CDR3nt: TGCGCCAGCAGCCCCGTCGGCCCTCAAGAGACCCAGTACTTC
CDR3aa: CASSPVGPQETQYF

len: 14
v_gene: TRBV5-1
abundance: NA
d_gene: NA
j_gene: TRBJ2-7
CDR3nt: TGCGCCAGCAGCCCGCAGGTGAGCGACTACGAGCAGTACTTC
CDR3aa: CASSPQVSDYEQYF

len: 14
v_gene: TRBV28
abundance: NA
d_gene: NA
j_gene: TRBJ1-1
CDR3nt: TGTGCCAGCAGTTTATTTGCAGGGCCCACTGAAGCTTTCTTT
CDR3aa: CASSLFAGPTEAFF

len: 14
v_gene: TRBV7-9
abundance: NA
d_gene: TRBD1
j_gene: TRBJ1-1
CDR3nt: TGTGCCAGCAGCCCGGGACAGGGAGAGACTGAAGCTTTCTTT
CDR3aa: CASSPGQGETEAFF

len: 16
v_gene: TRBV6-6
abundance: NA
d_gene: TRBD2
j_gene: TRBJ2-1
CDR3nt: TGTGCCAGCAGTCCTGCGGCTAGCGGGAGCGGTAATGAGCAGTTCTTC
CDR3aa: CASSPAASGSGNEQFF

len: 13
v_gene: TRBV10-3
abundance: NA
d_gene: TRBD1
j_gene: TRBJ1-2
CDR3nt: TGTGCCATCAGTGAGACAGGGGACTATGGCTACACCTTC
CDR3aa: CAISETGDYGYTF

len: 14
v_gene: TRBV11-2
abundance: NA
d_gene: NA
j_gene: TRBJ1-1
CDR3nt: TGTGCCAGCAGCTTCGCCTCGGGTGGGACTGAAGCTTTCTTT
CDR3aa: CASSFASGGTEAFF

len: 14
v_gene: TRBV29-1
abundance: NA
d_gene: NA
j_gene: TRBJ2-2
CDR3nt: TGCAGCGTCGACGGAAACCCGAACACCGGGGAGCTGTTTTTT
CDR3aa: CSVDGNPNTGELFF

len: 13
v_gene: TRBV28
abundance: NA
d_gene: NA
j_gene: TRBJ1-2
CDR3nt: TGTGCCAGCAGTTTACTGGGCGACGGTGGCTACACCTTC
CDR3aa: CASSLLGDGGYTF

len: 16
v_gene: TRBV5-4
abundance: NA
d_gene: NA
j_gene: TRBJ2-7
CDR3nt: TGTGCCAGCAGCTTGGCCGGCCTGAGGGGCTCCTACGAGCAGTACTTC
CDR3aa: CASSLAGLRGSYEQYF

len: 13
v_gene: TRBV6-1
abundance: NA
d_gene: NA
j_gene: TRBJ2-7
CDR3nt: TGTGCCAGCACAGGCAGGGCCTCCTACGAGCAGTACTTC
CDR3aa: CASTGRASYEQYF

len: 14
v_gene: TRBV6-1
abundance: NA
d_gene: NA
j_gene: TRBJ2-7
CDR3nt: TGTGCCAGCAGTGACCCCGGGTTAACCTACGAGCAGTACTTC
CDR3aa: CASSDPGLTYEQYF

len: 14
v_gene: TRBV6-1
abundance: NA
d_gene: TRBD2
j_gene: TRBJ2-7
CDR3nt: TGTGCCAGCAGTGAAAGACTAGCGGGAGGCGAGCAGTACTTC
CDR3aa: CASSERLAGGEQYF

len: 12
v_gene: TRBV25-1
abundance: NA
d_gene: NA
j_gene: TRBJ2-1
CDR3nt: TGTGCCAGCAGTAGAGAAGGCAATGAGCAGTTCTTC
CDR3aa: CASSREGNEQFF

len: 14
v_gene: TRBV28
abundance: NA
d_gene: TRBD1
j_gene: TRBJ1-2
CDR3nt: TGTGCCAGCAGTATGAGGACAGGGGAGCGGGGCTACACCTTC
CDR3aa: CASSMRTGERGYTF

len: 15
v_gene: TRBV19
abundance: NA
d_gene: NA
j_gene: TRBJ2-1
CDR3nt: TGTGCCAGTAGTACCCTCTTAAACACCTACAATGAGCAGTTCTTC
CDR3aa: CASSTLLNTYNEQFF

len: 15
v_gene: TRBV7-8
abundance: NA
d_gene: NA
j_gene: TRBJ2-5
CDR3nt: TGTGCCAGCAGCTTAAGATCGGCCTCCCAAGAGACCCAGTACTTC
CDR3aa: CASSLRSASQETQYF

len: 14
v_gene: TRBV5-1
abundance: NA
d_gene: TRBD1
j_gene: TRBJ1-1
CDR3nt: TGCGCCAGCAGTTCGACAGGGGGTCTCACTGAAGCTTTCTTT
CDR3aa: CASSSTGGLTEAFF

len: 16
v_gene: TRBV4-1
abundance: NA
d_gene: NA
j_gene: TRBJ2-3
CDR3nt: TGCGCCAGCAGCCAAGGGGGATCGGGGAGCACAGATACGCAGTATTTT
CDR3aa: CASSQGGSGSTDTQYF

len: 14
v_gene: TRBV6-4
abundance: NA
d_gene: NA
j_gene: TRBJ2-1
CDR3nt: TGTGCCAGCAGTCAAGAGGGCTCCTACAATGAGCAGTTCTTC
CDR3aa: CASSQEGSYNEQFF

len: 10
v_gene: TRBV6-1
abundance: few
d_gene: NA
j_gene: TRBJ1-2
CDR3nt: TGTGCCAGCAGTGAATTCGGGGGGATCTTC
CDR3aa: CASSEFGGIF

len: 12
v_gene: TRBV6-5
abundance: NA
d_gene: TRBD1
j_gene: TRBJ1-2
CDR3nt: TGTGCCGCGGGGGACAGTCGCTATGGCTACACCTTC
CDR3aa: CAAGDSRYGYTF

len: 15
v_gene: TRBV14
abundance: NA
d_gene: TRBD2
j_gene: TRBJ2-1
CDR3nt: TGTGCCAGCAGCCTTGAAGGGCGGGCGGGGGATAAGCAGTTCTTC
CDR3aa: CASSLEGRAGDKQFF

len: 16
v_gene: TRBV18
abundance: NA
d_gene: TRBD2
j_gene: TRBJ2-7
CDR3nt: TGTGCCAGCTCACCGACTAGCGGGAGGAACACCTACGAGCAGTACTTC
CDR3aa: CASSPTSGRNTYEQYF

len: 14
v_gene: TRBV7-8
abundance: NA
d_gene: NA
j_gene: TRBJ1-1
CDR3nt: TGTGCCAGCAGCTTAGCGCAAATGAACACTGAAGCTTTCTTT
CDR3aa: CASSLAQMNTEAFF

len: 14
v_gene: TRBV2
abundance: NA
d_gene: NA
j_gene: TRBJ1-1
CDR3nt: TGTGCCAGGAAACTCGTCACTGGGGGGACTGAAGCTTTCTTT
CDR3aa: CARKLVTGGTEAFF

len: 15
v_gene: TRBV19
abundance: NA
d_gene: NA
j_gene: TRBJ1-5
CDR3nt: TGTGCCAGTAGTAGTTCCGGGACGGCAAATCAGCCCCAGCATTTT
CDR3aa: CASSSSGTANQPQHF

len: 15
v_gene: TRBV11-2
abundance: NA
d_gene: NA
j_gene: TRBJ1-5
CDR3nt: TGTGCCAGCAGCGTAGGGACAAAACCCAATCAGCCCCAGCATTTT
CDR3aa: CASSVGTKPNQPQHF

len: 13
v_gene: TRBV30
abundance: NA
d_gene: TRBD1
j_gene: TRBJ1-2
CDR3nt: TGTGCCTGGAGTGCGGGGACAGCCTATGGCTACACCTTC
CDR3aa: CAWSAGTAYGYTF

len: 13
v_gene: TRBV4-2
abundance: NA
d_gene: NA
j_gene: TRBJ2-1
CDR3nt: TGTGCCAGCAGCCCGCTAAGCTCGGCTGAGCAGTTCTTC
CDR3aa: CASSPLSSAEQFF

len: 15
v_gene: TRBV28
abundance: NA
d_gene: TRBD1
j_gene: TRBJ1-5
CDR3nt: TGTGCCAGCAGTCCCGGGACAGGGGGTAATCAGCCCCAGCATTTT
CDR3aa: CASSPGTGGNQPQHF

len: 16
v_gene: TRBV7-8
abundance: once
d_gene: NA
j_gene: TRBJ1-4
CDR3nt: TGTGCCAGCAGCTTAGAATTCGGCAGAGAAAATGAAAAACTGTTTTTT
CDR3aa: CASSLEFGRENEKLFF

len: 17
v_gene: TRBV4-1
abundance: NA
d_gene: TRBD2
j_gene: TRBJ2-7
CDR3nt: TGCGCCAGCAGCCCCATCGTTCCTAGCGGGCTGAGGTACGAGCAGTACTTC
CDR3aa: CASSPIVPSGLRYEQYF

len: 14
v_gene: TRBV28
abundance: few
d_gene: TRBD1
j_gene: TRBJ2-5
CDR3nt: TGTGCCAGCAGTTTTTACGGACAGGGACAGACCCAGTACTTC
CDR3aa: CASSFYGQGQTQYF

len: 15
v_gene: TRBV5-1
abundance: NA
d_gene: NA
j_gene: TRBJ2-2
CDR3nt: TGCGCCAGCAGCTTGGACCGTCTCGGCACCGGGGAGCTGTTTTTT
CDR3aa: CASSLDRLGTGELFF

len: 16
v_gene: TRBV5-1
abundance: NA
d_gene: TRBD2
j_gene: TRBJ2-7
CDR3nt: TGCGCCAGCAGCTTACCTCAACTAGCGGGAGAGGACGAGCAGTACTTC
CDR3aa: CASSLPQLAGEDEQYF

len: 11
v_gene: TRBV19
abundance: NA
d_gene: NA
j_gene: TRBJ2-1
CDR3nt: TGTGCCAGCCAGGGTTACAATGAGCAGTTCTTC
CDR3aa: CASQGYNEQFF

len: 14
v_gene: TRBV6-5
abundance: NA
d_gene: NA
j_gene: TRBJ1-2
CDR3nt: TGTGCCAGCAGTCGGGCAAACTATAACTATGGCTACACCTTC
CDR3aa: CASSRANYNYGYTF

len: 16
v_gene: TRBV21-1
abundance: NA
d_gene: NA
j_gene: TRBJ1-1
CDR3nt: TGTGCCAGCAGCAAAAACGACAGATCCTTGAACACTGAAGCTTTCTTT
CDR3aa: CASSKNDRSLNTEAFF